This T cell receptor beta chain comes out of a study of blood T cell repertoires in COVID-19 (dated by TCRdb to the early 2020s). With respect to the entire study: Samples covering the acute and convalescent phases of COVID-19 were provided by collaborators in the United States, Italy and Spain. HLA class I and class II types, where available, came from metadata supplied by the sample provider rather than from assay-based typing. Subjects who had been exposed to COVID-19, were actively infected with it, or had recovered from it provided the deeply sampled blood TCRbeta repertoires that made up the dataset. The repertoires were released in a freely available public database meant as a resource for research on the immune response to SARS-CoV-2. Samples came from the ongoing ImmuneRACE study (first 160 participants) plus 1,254 subjects from 6 global collaborators. The sample metadata nearly always contained a de-identified subject ID, COVID-19 status, age in years and sex. The prospective study material was composed of cDNA or gDNA derived from T cells, B-cell-depleted T cells, or PBMCs.

The immunoSEQ Assay, a bias-controlled multiplex PCR, was used to amplify TCRbeta CDR3 regions from genomic DNA. Per the authors' processing: Nucleated cell counts per sample were estimated from amplification of reference gene primers within the assay. Sequence reads were collapsed and filtered to measure the absolute abundance of every unique TCRbeta CDR3 rearrangement. Productive Simpson clonality was computed per sample as the square root of Simpson's diversity index over productive rearrangements. This immuneACCESS table, as held by TCRdb, lists in-frame sequences with V and J called but not all clones. Of the missing ones, under half trace to an unresolved V gene in checked studies; the others have no known cause. V, J and clone size derive from that table, while D and trimming were established from the DNA sequence. For this sample there are under 100,000 clones; about 89% appear just once. Around 8.6% of the sample is held by the ten biggest clonotypes.

Collaborating institutions collected whole blood in K2EDTA tubes following their own protocols. For TCRbeta analysis, collaborator samples were shipped as frozen whole blood, as isolated PBMCs, or as DNA extracted from either sample type. To note about this clone: There is no known antigen for this receptor. The input lacks base qualities; no much larger clone sits a single base away.

The paper as a whole reports these results and caveats: The quantity of clinical and demographic metadata differed by source and by participant and was supplied without curation.

The TCR originated in a man between 45 and 60 years old with acute or convalescent COVID-19. What was sequenced was peripheral blood.

The DNA reads as follows: TGCGCCAGCAGCCAAGCGGGCGGGGGGGCCTTAAATGAGCAGTTCTTC. This is translated as CASSQAGGGALNEQFF. Recombination joined TRBV4-1 with TRBJ2-1, with 9 bases matching TRBD2. CDR1 is given as MGHRA and CDR2 as YSYEKL, both from the germline V gene. The CDR3 holds 16 amino acids from the cysteine to the phenylalanine. The DNA shown is the 48-base CDR3, in frame from base 1. The junction shows trimming of 1 base on V and 7 bases on J, and the gene matches do not reach 8 bases of it.